This TCR beta chain appears in the sequencing data of a study of shared clonotypes between healthy human individuals. Points from the study as a whole: Naive CD4 clonotypes overlapped across several donors at approximately 5.5%. Unshared clonotypes carried lower generation probabilities than those common to all four donors.

It was 150 to 250 ng DNA, about 30,000 T cell genomes, that sorted-subset replicate PCRs used. Method: immunoSEQ multiplex PCR; TCRdb's copy keeps in-frame clones and lacks some. Altogether millions of clones are present, just over 90% being singletons, with the ten largest covering under 0.45%. This CDR3 region has 12 residues. V lost 2 bases, J lost 8 bases, and 12 bases lay in between. The germline V gene encodes CDR1 GTSNPN and CDR2 SVGIG (reference sequence). This clone has more than one count but fewer than ten. Its antigen remains unknown. The receptor was isolated from a man aged 18 to 35 in good health. Some clones in this sample may be carry-over from other donors' samples. The chain is built from TRBV30 and TRBJ1-1; D ambiguous. Sample: naive CD4+ T cells from PBMCs. Subset specified: CD45RA+ positively selected. In DNA form, the CDR3 reads TGTGCCTGGAGTTCGGCCCTCGGGGAAGCTTTCTTT. Translated: CAWSSALGEAFF.